Sequencing of this T cell receptor (beta chain) was carried out in a study of shared clonotypes between healthy human individuals. CD8 cells regarded as naive lacked CD45RO, were positively chosen for CCR7, and omitted terminally differentiated effector memory CD45RA+ cells. Overall study findings and caveats: Naive subsets typically showed greater estimated richness than memory subsets.

Assay used: immunoSEQ multiplex PCR; TCRdb lists only in-frame clones, some missing. Counted here are hundreds of thousands of clones, about 96% occurring once; the ten biggest clones make up about 0.25%. Germline CDR1 is MGHDK and CDR2 is SYGVNS. V was shortened by 4 bases and J by 5 bases, with 2 bases between the two germline ends. The CDR3 has 10 residues. Worth noting for this clone: Antigen: not known. The same CDR3 arises from other DNA sequences in this sample as well.

This TCR was recovered from a man aged 30-40 years in good health. The V call is TRBV25-1, the J call TRBJ2-5, with unresolved D. The sample consisted of naive CD8+ T cells sorted from blood. The CDR3 DNA is TGTGCCAGCAGTGGCGAGACCCAGTACTTC. It specifies CASSGETQYF.